This T cell receptor (beta chain) was recovered during a study of T cell responses to AZD1222 COVID-19 vaccine (dated by TCRdb to about 2021). As for the study more broadly: A total of approximately 240 trial participants underwent TCR sequencing, of whom nearly 210 received two doses of AZD1222 and 26 received two doses of the MenACWY control vaccine. Trial participants were enrolled by age into 18-55, 56-69 and 70-plus year subgroups, with around 140, 26 and 57 TCR-sequenced participants respectively.

Read against the paper, the sample's time point label means: about 28 days (+/-7) after the second vaccine dose. AZD1222 recipients with second doses at about 4 weeks or about 12 weeks were pooled, because spike-specific TCR depth and breadth did not differ between schedules. Samples from vaccinated people were obtained from the UK trials COV001 and COV002, which included a single-blind randomized controlled phase 2/3 trial of AZD1222 (ChAdOx1 nCoV-19) in healthy adults. Trial participant PBMC samples were collected at day 0 and day 28 after the second dose for TCRbeta chain sequencing. The investigation overall reported the following: The whole spike protein was spanned by vaccine-associated CD4 TCRs, and dominant responses were seen in regions 160-218 and 743-854. Reportedly, almost half of the unique spike-specific TCRs recognized epitopes lying outside the regions that are mutated in the B.1.351 and B.1.1.7 variants. After two AZD1222 doses, both the breadth and the depth of spike-specific TCRs were significantly higher than at day 0 and than in MenACWY recipients. No day 14 peak-response samples were available, so repertoires were characterized only after the peak T cell response. Conclusions about previously exposed vaccinees are limited, since just a handful of AZD1222 recipients were seropositive for SARS-CoV-2 at baseline. The 56-69-year group was small, and its depth increase did not reach significance, likely because of low power. Participants were mostly white British and included more females than males, and it was suggested by the authors that clonal diversity may have been underestimated.

Trimming costs V 1 base and J 6 bases, and their ends lie 4 bases apart. CDR1 and CDR2, looked up from the germline V gene, are MNHNS and SASEGT. The CDR3 contains 11 residues, cysteine and phenylalanine counted. Just CDR3 DNA is preserved here, 33 bases in frame from base 1. On this clone: Which antigen it targets is not known. Base-call qualities are not available, and no considerably larger clone is one nucleotide away.

The CDR3 regions of human TCRbeta chains were analyzed by immunosequencing. The authors processed their data as follows. TCRs in the repertoires were compared against a reference library of SARS-CoV-2-specific TCRs that had been generated with the MIRA antigen-specificity platform. Breadth was defined as the fraction of unique TCRs that were SARS-CoV-2-associated. Depth was defined as the fraction of total T cells that were SARS-CoV-2-associated. Using the MIRA data, every spike-specific TCR was mapped to the spike region that the TCR reacted to and assigned to either a CD4 or a CD8 class. Log10-transformed breadth and depth values were compared by one-way ANOVA with Sidak's multiple comparisons tests. Held by TCRdb, this immuneACCESS table contains in-frame sequences only and omits some clones. Under half of the omission traces to an unresolved V gene where checked; the cause of the rest is unknown. V, J and clone size derive from that table, while D and trimming were established from the DNA sequence. In all, the sample holds over 90,000 clones, and 88% of those were seen once. Around an eighth of the sample goes to the ten largest clones.

This receptor was taken from an adult who received the AZD1222 COVID-19 vaccine. This specimen was peripheral blood, taken 28 days after the second AZD1222 dose. In this chain, TRBV6-1 is recombined with TRBJ2-7; no confident D gene assignment can be made. CDR3 loop: CASSEVGEQYF. Read as DNA, the sequence is TGTGCCAGCAGTGAAGTTGGCGAGCAGTACTTC.